The 30 T cell receptor beta chains below all came from one sample that was sequenced in a study of blood T cell repertoires in COVID-19. Repertoires were generated with immunoSEQ multiplex PCR, while TCRdb's copy carries only in-frame clones and drops some. The profile shows approximately 280,000 clones, 75% to 90% of them singletons. The sample consisted of peripheral blood. Receptors originate from a woman aged 30 to 39 who had recovered from COVID-19.

The chain joins TRBV3-1 (or the pseudogene TRBV3-2) to TRBJ2-2; the D is unclear. Germline V gene data show CDR1 as LGHDT and CDR2 as YNNKEL (reference sequence). V was shortened by 3 bases and J by 10 bases, with 9 bases between the two germline ends. This CDR3 region has 12 residues. The CDR3 loop is CASSQPGVELFF. The CDR3 DNA reads as TGTGCCAGCAGCCAGCCGGGTGTGGAGCTGTTTTTT.

The sample holds one count of this clone. The chain employs TRBV7-2 and TRBJ2-1, with 10 bases matching TRBD2. The length of the CDR3 is 16 residues. Germline values: CDR1 SGHTA, CDR2 FQGNSA. The V gene end was trimmed by 3 bases and the J gene end by 4 bases; junction bases not matched to a gene: 6. The CDR3 here is CASSFASGGIYNEQFF. The CDR3, as DNA: TGTGCCAGCAGCTTTGCTAGCGGGGGTATTTACAATGAGCAGTTCTTC.

The chain uses TRBV18 and TRBJ1-1, with 8 bases identical to TRBD1. V lost 5 bases and J lost 2; bases outside the gene matches: 1. The CDR3 contains 13 residues. Germline V lookup: CDR1 KGHSH, CDR2 LQKENI. Here the CDR3 DNA reads TGTGCCAGCTCAGGACAGGGAAACACTGAAGCTTTCTTT. Residues: CASSGQGNTEAFF.

The chain combines TRBV2 with TRBJ1-2; tentative D call: TRBD1 (6 bases). The V gene lost 1 base and the J gene lost 1 base, with 13 bases spanning the gap. The CDR3 loop spans 16 amino acids. Germline V CDR1 and CDR2: SNHLY, FYNNEI. In nucleotides, the CDR3 is TGTGCCAGCAGTGAAGTGAAGGGGGAGTATAACTATGGCTACACCTTC. Residues: CASSEVKGEYNYGYTF.

This rearrangement joins TRBV7-8 to TRBJ2-1; the match to TRBD2 covers 9 bases. Germline V gene data show CDR1 as SGHVS and CDR2 as FQNEAQ. Losses at the gene ends were 1 base for V and 6 bases for J; bases not matched to a gene: 1. The CDR3 covers 14 residues. The chain's CDR3 is CASSLVAGVNEQFF. The CDR3 bases are TGTGCCAGCAGCTTAGTAGCGGGAGTCAATGAGCAGTTCTTC.

This clone has just one count. This sequence joins TRBV6-4 and TRBJ2-2; the D is unclear. In germline, CDR1 is MRHNA, CDR2 SNTAGT. V lost 0 bases and J lost 6, with 8 bases in between. The CDR3 covers 14 residues. The CDR3 spells CASSDSNSPGELFF. CDR3 DNA: TGTGCCAGCAGTGACTCGAACAGTCCCGGGGAGCTGTTTTTT.

This chain connects TRBV5-1 to TRBJ1-2; 9 nucleotides line up with TRBD1. The CDR3 is 16 residues long. Germline CDR1 and CDR2: SGHRS and YFSETQ. J gave up 8 bases and V 5 bases, and 16 bases lay outside the gene matches. CDR3: CASRGQGFPHMRGYTF. CDR3 sequence (DNA): TGCGCCAGCAGAGGACAGGGGTTCCCCCATATGAGGGGCTACACCTTC. Looking up the rest from reference TRBV5-1 and TRBJ1-2 gives the full variable domain: KAGVTQTPRYLIKTRGQQVTLSCSPISGHRSVSWYQQTPGQGLQFLFEYFSETQRNKGNFPGRFSGRQFSNSRSEMNVSTLELGDSALYLCASRGQGFPHMRGYTFGSGTRLTVV.

The chain joins TRBV5-4 to TRBJ2-2; D is unresolved. CDR1 and CDR2 from the germline V gene are SGHNT and YYREEE (reference sequence). The CDR3 is made up of 14 amino acids. V lost 0 bases, J lost 2 bases, and 5 bases lay in between. The CDR3 is CASSLDSNTGELFF. The DNA for the CDR3 is TGTGCCAGCAGCTTGGACAGCAACACCGGGGAGCTGTTTTTT. The whole variable domain, filled in from reference TRBV5-4 and TRBJ2-2, reads ETGVTQSPTHLIKTRGQQVTLRCSSQSGHNTVSWYQQALGQGPQFIFQYYREEENGRGNFPPRFSGLQFPNYSSELNVNALELDDSALYLCASSLDSNTGELFFGEGSRLTVL.

The chain links TRBV14 to TRBJ1-3; D ambiguous. The germline gives CDR1 SGHDN, CDR2 FVKESK. With 0 bases removed from V and 5 bases from J, the gap between germline ends came to 17 bases. This CDR3 has 17 amino acids. The CDR3 here is CASSQESGSALRNTIYF. For the CDR3, the DNA is TGTGCCAGCAGCCAAGAGTCGGGTTCCGCCCTAAGAAACACCATATATTTT.

In DNA form, the CDR3 reads TGTGCCAGCAGCTTGGGGACAGGGGGACTTAGCAATCAGCCCCAGCATTTT. Protein: CASSLGTGGLSNQPQHF. This chain connects TRBV5-5 to TRBJ1-5; 10 positions agree with TRBD1. Germline CDR1 and CDR2: SGHKS and YYEKEE (reference sequence). Trimming removed 0 bases from V and 0 bases from J; junction bases left unmatched: 3. The CDR3 loop spans 17 amino acids.

V usage is TRBV7-3 and J usage is TRBJ1-6, with D possibly being TRBD1 (5 bases). The germline V gene has CDR1 SGHTA and CDR2 FQGTGA. The V gene lost 4 bases and the J gene lost 5 bases, with 12 bases spanning the gap. The CDR3 has 15 amino acids. Here the CDR3 reads CASSSGVNNNSPLHF. The CDR3 nucleotides read TGTGCCAGCAGCTCGGGGGTAAATAATAATTCACCCCTCCACTTT. The full variable domain, completed using reference TRBV7-3 and TRBJ1-6, is GAGVSQTPSNKVTEKGKYVELRCDPISGHTALYWYRQSLGQGPEFLIYFQGTGAADDSGLPNDRFFAVRPEGSVSTLKIQRTERGDSAVYLCASSSGVNNNSPLHFGNGTRLTVT.

This clone was recorded a few times. The chain is built from TRBV18 and TRBJ1-6; 8 nucleotides agree with TRBD1. Germline V gives CDR1 KGHSH, CDR2 LQKENI. CDR3 size: 15 residues. Germline trimming cut 2 bases from V and 6 bases from J; bases unmatched to any gene: 3. For the CDR3, the DNA is TGTGCCAGCTCACCAGTAGGACAGGGTAATTCACCCCTCCACTTT. Protein: CASSPVGQGNSPLHF.

The rearrangement joins TRBV19 to TRBJ2-1; 7 bases agree with TRBD2. The CDR3 spans 13 residues. CDR1 is LNHDA and CDR2 is SQIVND in the germline V gene (reference sequence). J gave up 4 bases and V 7 bases, and 4 bases lay outside the gene matches. The CDR3 DNA reads as TGTGCCAGTACCGGGACTATATACAATGAGCAGTTCTTC. Translation gives CASTGTIYNEQFF.

The chain uses TRBV20-1 and TRBJ1-1; D gene uncertain. Trimming left V 4 bases short and J 1 base short, with 4 bases between. CDR1 and CDR2 from the germline V gene are DFQATT and SNEGSKA (reference sequence). The CDR3 runs 11 residues. The CDR3 spells CSANKNTEAFF. The CDR3 DNA follows: TGCAGTGCTAACAAGAACACTGAAGCTTTCTTT.

The chain combines TRBV18 with TRBJ1-5, with D possibly matching TRBD1 (5 bases). Trimming cost V 3 bases and J 1 base, with 10 bases left between them. The germline gives CDR1 KGHSH, CDR2 LQKENI. CDR3 length: 15 amino acids. Written as DNA, the CDR3 is TGTGCCAGCTCACCTATAGGGGTAAGCAATCAGCCCCAGCATTTT. Translation gives CASSPIGVSNQPQHF.

V gene TRBV27 combines with J gene TRBJ2-1, with D possibly being TRBD2 (6 bases). This CDR3 contains 15 residues. Deletions cut 1 base from V and 5 bases from J, with 12 bases between. Per the germline V gene, CDR1 is MNHEY and CDR2 is SMNVEV (reference sequence). CDR3 amino acids: CASSLWRGGNNEQFF. As DNA, the CDR3 is TGTGCCAGCAGTTTATGGAGGGGCGGGAACAATGAGCAGTTCTTC.

The gene calls are TRBV18 and TRBJ2-1, with 10 bases matching TRBD2. The CDR3 extends over 18 amino acids. V lost 0 bases, J lost 2 bases, and 7 bases stayed unmatched. The germline V gene encodes CDR1 KGHSH and CDR2 LQKENI. The CDR3 spells CASSPPSSGGLTYNEQFF. The CDR3 nucleotides read TGTGCCAGCTCACCACCGTCTAGCGGGGGCCTTACCTACAATGAGCAGTTCTTC.

The V call is TRBV2, the J call TRBJ1-1; no firm D call. This CDR3 has 15 residues. Trimming took 2 bases from V and 1 from J, leaving 11 bases between them. Germline values: CDR1 SNHLY, CDR2 FYNNEI. The CDR3 DNA reads TGTGCCAGCAGTGAAAGGACTTATACGAACACTGAAGCTTTCTTT. It specifies CASSERTYTNTEAFF.

This chain uses TRBV7-3 with TRBJ2-2; D gene uncertain. In germline, CDR1 is SGHTA, CDR2 FQGTGA. CDR3 length: 15 amino acids. V was pared by 2 bases and J by 4 bases, with 11 bases between. CDR3 DNA: TGTGCCAGCAGCTTAGCCCTAGGTAGCACCGGGGAGCTGTTTTTT. Translating gives CASSLALGSTGELFF.

The chain joins TRBV7-6 to TRBJ2-3; TRBD2 matches 10 bases. Germline V gene sequence: CDR1 SGHVS, CDR2 FNYEAQ. This CDR3 region has 16 residues. V dropped 6 bases and J dropped 2; count of bases not matched to a gene: 8. The CDR3 DNA reads TGTGCCAGCAGTAGCCTAGCGGGAGCCTCCACAGATACGCAGTATTTT. Protein product: CASSSLAGASTDTQYF. Full variable domain (missing parts from reference TRBV7-6 and TRBJ2-3): GAGVSQSPRYKVTKRGQDVALRCDPISGHVSLYWYRQALGQGPEFLTYFNYEAQQDKSGLPNDRFSAERPEGSISTLTIQRTEQRDSAMYRCASSSLAGASTDTQYFGPGTRLTVL.

The rearrangement uses TRBV6-5 and TRBJ1-2; D might be TRBD1 (6 bases). The germline CDR1 and CDR2 sequences are MNHEY and SVGAGI. Trimming shortened V by 6 bases and J by 4 bases, and 18 bases separated the two germline ends. CDR3 length equals 15 residues. CDR3 nucleotides: TGTGCCAGCAGGCCTCGGGGGGCAGTAACCTATGGCTACACCTTC. Protein: CASRPRGAVTYGYTF.

The rearrangement joins TRBV12-3 or TRBV12-4 to TRBJ2-1; 7 bases are a match to TRBD2. This CDR3 contains 13 residues. V shed 6 bases and J 8 bases; nucleotides not matched to a gene: 7. CDR3 sequence (DNA): TGTGCCAGCAGCCTAACTAGCGTTCATGAGCAGTTCTTC. Amino acids: CASSLTSVHEQFF.

The chain uses TRBV5-6 and TRBJ2-2; TRBD1 might be the D (5 bases). The CDR3 spans 14 residues. Between the trimmed V and J ends, which lost 2 bases and 5 bases, there was a span of 10 bases. Germline V gene data show CDR1 as SGHDT and CDR2 as YYEEEE. The CDR3 nucleotides read TGTGCCAGCAGCTTTGGACATAGAACCGGGGAGCTGTTTTTT. It yields the protein CASSFGHRTGELFF. The full variable domain, in which reference TRBV5-6 and TRBJ2-2 provide the parts outside the CDR3, is DAGVTQSPTHLIKTRGQQVTLRCSPKSGHDTVSWYQQALGQGPQFIFQYYEEEERQRGNFPDRFSGHQFPNYSSELNVNALLLGDSALYLCASSFGHRTGELFFGEGSRLTVL.

The rearrangement uses TRBV7-3 and TRBJ2-7; tentative D call: TRBD2 (6 bases). In germline, CDR1 is SGHTA, CDR2 FQGTGA. This CDR3 contains 15 residues. The ends were cut back, 2 bases at V and 0 bases at J, with 11 bases in the middle. CDR3 sequence: CASSLDSGLSYEQYF. CDR3 nucleotides: TGTGCCAGCAGCTTAGACAGCGGGCTCTCCTACGAGCAGTACTTC.

With respect to this clone: The DNA is left out, because the CDR3 cannot be placed on it with certainty; the CDR3 is given as TCRdb lists it. The genes are TRBV12-5 and TRBJ1-1. From its first to its last residue, the CDR3 has 19 amino acids. CDR1 and CDR2 from the germline V gene are LGHNT and FRNRAP. The CDR3 sequence is CASGLAQANRGGMDTEAFF.

The gene calls are TRBV28 and TRBJ2-2, with a tentative D call TRBD2 (6 bases). The CDR3 has 15 residues. The ends were cut back, 7 bases at V and 6 bases at J, with 18 bases in the middle. Germline assignment: CDR1 MDHEN and CDR2 SYDVKM. The CDR3 region has the DNA TGTGCCAGCAAGAAGAGGGCGGGGCCCTCCGGGGAGCTGTTTTTT. Encoded protein: CASKKRAGPSGELFF.

The CDR3 region has the DNA TGTGCCAGCAGACCCTCCGGGGGGGTCTACAATGAGCAGTTCTTC. Translation: CASRPSGGVYNEQFF. This chain joins TRBV7-2 and TRBJ2-1; TRBD2 agrees at 8 bases. Germline loops: CDR1 SGHTA, CDR2 FQGNSA. CDR3 length equals 15 residues. V lost 6 bases and J lost 3; bases outside the gene matches: 7.

The genes are TRBV6-5 and TRBJ1-2, with D tentatively TRBD1 (5 bases). Per germline, CDR1 MNHEY and CDR2 SVGAGI. V was pared by 9 bases and J by 6 bases, with 23 bases between. The CDR3 loop spans 15 amino acids. The CDR3 DNA follows: TGTGCCAGTTCCACCGGGTTGGCGGGGCAGAATGGCTACACCTTC. Translation gives CASSTGLAGQNGYTF.

The V gene is TRBV12-5, the J gene TRBJ2-5, with 10 positions matching TRBD1. Germline CDR1 is LGHNT and CDR2 is FRNRAP. This CDR3 has 17 amino acids. V lost 0 bases to trimming and J lost 1 base; unmatched junction nucleotides: 5. CDR3 DNA sequence: TGTGCTAGTGGTTTGGTACTGGGGACAGGGGTCCAAGAGACCCAGTACTTC. It is translated as CASGLVLGTGVQETQYF.

V and J are TRBV10-3 and TRBJ2-7; 7 bases are shared with TRBD1. This CDR3 comprises 12 residues. Trimming cost V 5 bases and J 4 bases; bases outside gene matches: 2. Germline CDR1 ENHRY, CDR2 SYGVKD. DNA for the CDR3: TGTGCCATCAGTTTACAGGGGTACGAGCAGTACTTC. Translated: CAISLQGYEQYF.